This T cell receptor beta chain was observed in a study of identical twins. A single record per CDR3 protein comes from TCRdb applying MiXCR to the 5' RACE reads. The sample carries about 280,000 distinct CDR3 sequences, about 8.1% recorded once. This clonotype was counted many times. What it binds is unknown. Study-wide points: Findings depended on cross-sectional statistics rather than tracking the same donors.

The V gene's germline CDR1 is SGHRS and CDR2 YFSETQ. Between the trimmed V and J ends, which lost 2 bases and 1 base, there was a span of 9 bases. The CDR3 totals 15 residues. Separately, the same data were catalogued under a study of yellow fever vaccine responses in identical twins.

Sequences were obtained from memory (CD45RO+) T cells sorted from blood. The V gene is TRBV5-1, the J gene TRBJ2-2; a possible D gene is TRBD1 (6 bases). The sequence derives from a woman aged 18-35 years in good health. CDR3 amino acids: CASSFAGENTGELFF. The CDR3 nucleotides read TGCGCCAGCAGCTTCGCAGGGGAGAACACCGGGGAGCTGTTTTTT.